A selection of T cell receptor beta chains follows, all from one sample in a study of beta chain features in type 1 diabetes. Sequencing was performed with immunoSEQ multiplex PCR; in TCRdb, only in-frame clones are kept and a portion is missing. The sample consists of about 140,000 clones, 9% to 10% of them appearing once. The specimen sequenced was central memory CD4+ T cells from blood. These receptors were taken from a woman aged 40 to 50 in good health. CDR3s include the opening cysteine and the closing phenylalanine or tryptophan. The D gene is left open where the match is weak. Only some rows state a clone size, as once, few, many or a class for expanded clones.

cdr3_nt: TGTGCCAGCAGCTCATTACACCGGGACAGAGTAGCCAAAAACATTCAGTACTTC
cdr3_aa: CASSSLHRDRVAKNIQYF
d_call: TRBD1
j_call: TRBJ2-4
clone_size: .
v_call: TRBV5-5

cdr3_nt: TGTGCCAGCGTCAAAGGACTAGCGGGGGGCGCGAACACCGGGGAGCTGTTTTTT
cdr3_aa: CASVKGLAGGANTGELFF
d_call: TRBD2
j_call: TRBJ2-2
clone_size: few
v_call: TRBV2

cdr3_nt: TGTGCCAGCAGTTTGAGGGCTCGTTCTAATGAAAAACTGTTTTTT
cdr3_aa: CASSLRARSNEKLFF
d_call: .
j_call: TRBJ1-4
clone_size: .
v_call: TRBV6-6

cdr3_nt: TGTGCCACGACGGGAGTCACCGGGGAGCTGTTTTTT
cdr3_aa: CATTGVTGELFF
d_call: .
j_call: TRBJ2-2
clone_size: .
v_call: TRBV6-5

cdr3_nt: TGTGCCAGCGGGAGGAGCCTCCAAGAGACCCAGTACTTC
cdr3_aa: CASGRSLQETQYF
d_call: .
j_call: TRBJ2-5
clone_size: few
v_call: TRBV2

cdr3_nt: TGTGCTAGTGAATTCGACAGTATCACTGAAGCTTTCTTT
cdr3_aa: CASEFDSITEAFF
d_call: .
j_call: TRBJ1-1
clone_size: many
v_call: TRBV12-5

cdr3_nt: TGTGCCAGCAGCGCCAAAAAGCTAGCGGGGGGGATCAATGAGCAGTTCTTC
cdr3_aa: CASSAKKLAGGINEQFF
d_call: TRBD2
j_call: TRBJ2-1
clone_size: .
v_call: TRBV13

cdr3_nt: TGCGCCAGCAGCTTTAGCGGGGGGTTCCAAGAGACCCAGTACTTC
cdr3_aa: CASSFSGGFQETQYF
d_call: TRBD2
j_call: TRBJ2-5
clone_size: few
v_call: TRBV5-1

cdr3_nt: TGTGCCACCAAATCCGGGACAGTGAGCTCTGGGGCCAACGTCCTGACTTTC
cdr3_aa: CATKSGTVSSGANVLTF
d_call: TRBD1
j_call: TRBJ2-6
clone_size: .
v_call: TRBV2

cdr3_nt: TGCGCCAGCAGCTTGGGAGGTTATGGCTACACCTTC
cdr3_aa: CASSLGGYGYTF
d_call: .
j_call: TRBJ1-2
clone_size: .
v_call: TRBV5-1

cdr3_nt: TGTGCCAGCCTACTACGCACCCGGCGGGATTCACCCCTCCACTTT
cdr3_aa: CASLLRTRRDSPLHF
d_call: .
j_call: TRBJ1-6
clone_size: .
v_call: TRBV21-1

cdr3_nt: TGTGCCAGCAGCTTGGCGGACTACAATGAGCAGTTCTTC
cdr3_aa: CASSLADYNEQFF
d_call: .
j_call: TRBJ2-1
clone_size: .
v_call: TRBV11-2

cdr3_nt: TGTGCCAGCAGCAGTGCGGGGTTAGTCTACGAGCAGTACTTC
cdr3_aa: CASSSAGLVYEQYF
d_call: .
j_call: TRBJ2-7
clone_size: many
v_call: TRBV5-4

cdr3_nt: TGTGCCACCTCTGCCTCGGGGGGCACAGATACGCAGTATTTT
cdr3_aa: CATSASGGTDTQYF
d_call: .
j_call: TRBJ2-3
clone_size: few
v_call: TRBV19

cdr3_nt: TGCGCCAGCAGCTTTGAGAGCGGGGGGCTTGCGGATACGCAGTATTTT
cdr3_aa: CASSFESGGLADTQYF
d_call: TRBD2
j_call: TRBJ2-3
clone_size: .
v_call: TRBV5-1

cdr3_nt: TGTGCCAGCAGCGTAGCAGGGTCTAACTACGAGCAGTACTTC
cdr3_aa: CASSVAGSNYEQYF
d_call: .
j_call: TRBJ2-7
clone_size: .
v_call: TRBV9

cdr3_nt: TGTGCCAGCTCACCACTGCAGGGGGCCACCGGGGAGCTGTTTTTT
cdr3_aa: CASSPLQGATGELFF
d_call: TRBD1
j_call: TRBJ2-2
clone_size: few
v_call: TRBV18

cdr3_nt: TGTGCCAGCAGCGTAGATCTCCTAGCAAATGAGCAGTTCTTC
cdr3_aa: CASSVDLLANEQFF
d_call: .
j_call: TRBJ2-1
clone_size: many
v_call: TRBV9

cdr3_nt: TGTGCCAGCAGGACCCCCAGGGGTAGCTCCTACGAGCAGTACTTC
cdr3_aa: CASRTPRGSSYEQYF
d_call: .
j_call: TRBJ2-7
clone_size: few
v_call: TRBV6-1

cdr3_nt: TGTGCCAGCAGCTCAGTCAACAGGGTGTACAATGAGCAGTTCTTC
cdr3_aa: CASSSVNRVYNEQFF
d_call: .
j_call: TRBJ2-1
clone_size: many
v_call: TRBV7-9

cdr3_nt: TGCGCCAGCAGCCAAAGCGGGGGGGCTGAAAACATTCAGTACTTC
cdr3_aa: CASSQSGGAENIQYF
d_call: TRBD2
j_call: TRBJ2-4
clone_size: few
v_call: TRBV5-1

cdr3_nt: TGTGCCAGCAGCCATGAGTCCGCGGGGGGCTACAATGAGCAGTTCTTC
cdr3_aa: CASSHESAGGYNEQFF
d_call: TRBD2
j_call: TRBJ2-1
clone_size: .
v_call: TRBV9

cdr3_nt: TGTGCCAGTAGGGGCAGCTCCTACGAGCAGTACTTC
cdr3_aa: CASRGSSYEQYF
d_call: .
j_call: TRBJ2-7
clone_size: .
v_call: TRBV19

cdr3_nt: TGTGCCAGCAGCAGAGAGGTCCGGACTAGCAGCACCGGGGAGCTGTTTTTT
cdr3_aa: CASSREVRTSSTGELFF
d_call: TRBD2
j_call: TRBJ2-2
clone_size: few
v_call: TRBV5-4

cdr3_nt: TGTGCCAGCAGCTTAGGGGACAGGGGGGAGACCCAGTACTTC
cdr3_aa: CASSLGDRGETQYF
d_call: TRBD1
j_call: TRBJ2-5
clone_size: .
v_call: TRBV11-3

cdr3_nt: TGTGCCAGCAGCTTGGGACAGGGGGCGCAGTTCGAGCAGTACTTC
cdr3_aa: CASSLGQGAQFEQYF
d_call: TRBD1
j_call: TRBJ2-7
clone_size: few
v_call: TRBV5-8

cdr3_nt: TGCGCCAGCAGCCAAGAGCCGGCCAGCGGGGGTAGCACAGATACGCAGTATTTT
cdr3_aa: CASSQEPASGGSTDTQYF
d_call: TRBD2
j_call: TRBJ2-3
clone_size: .
v_call: TRBV4-3

cdr3_nt: TGTGCCAGCTCACCACAGGGACTGACACAAGAGACCCAGTACTTC
cdr3_aa: CASSPQGLTQETQYF
d_call: .
j_call: TRBJ2-5
clone_size: many
v_call: TRBV18

cdr3_nt: TGTGCCAGCTCACCACTCTCAGGGGTGGACACTGAAGCTTTCTTT
cdr3_aa: CASSPLSGVDTEAFF
d_call: .
j_call: TRBJ1-1
clone_size: .
v_call: TRBV18

cdr3_nt: TGTGCCAGCAGTCTACAGGGAGAGGAAGAGCAGTACTTC
cdr3_aa: CASSLQGEEEQYF
d_call: .
j_call: TRBJ2-7
clone_size: .
v_call: TRBV28

cdr3_nt: TGTGCCAGCAGAGGACATCACGCTGAAGCTTTCTTT
cdr3_aa: CASRGHHAEAFF
d_call: .
j_call: TRBJ1-1
clone_size: .
v_call: TRBV2

cdr3_nt: TGCGCCAGCGGGACAGGGTTGGAAAACATTCAGTACTTC
cdr3_aa: CASGTGLENIQYF
d_call: TRBD1
j_call: TRBJ2-4
clone_size: .
v_call: TRBV10-2